This T cell receptor (beta chain) comes out of a study of CD8 T cells in ankylosing spondylitis. Remarks on this clonotype: The antigen is not known. Germline and junction disagree at one end, which may indicate a read error.

TCRdb analysed the 5' RACE reads with MiXCR anew, one entry per CDR3 protein. The table lists 200,000 to 300,000 distinct CDR3 sequences, approximately 9% of them singletons, with almost 7% in the top ten. Study outcomes and limitations: Some motif variants had been reported before (in reactive arthritis synovial fluid and blood).

The CDR3 runs 13 residues. Germline V gene lookup returns CDR1 DFQATT and CDR2 SNEGSKA (reference sequence). J is TRBJ1-1 and V is TRBV20-1; no firm D call. The TCR originated in a male donor with ankylosing spondylitis or in good health (not recorded which). The specimen sequenced was blood, either unsorted or a sorted T cell fraction (not recorded which). The chain's CDR3 is CGARVGQNTEAFF. The CDR3 DNA follows: TGCGGTGCTAGAGTTGGCCAGAACACTGAAGCTTTCTTT.